A single sample is the source of the 29 T cell receptor beta chains below, sequenced in a study of blood T cell repertoires in COVID-19. Generated by immunoSEQ multiplex PCR, the TCRdb table keeps only in-frame clones and is missing some. The sample yields 110,000 to 150,000 clones, 75% to 90% seen once. The sample was peripheral blood. The origin of the receptors is a man between 65 and 80 years old who had recovered from COVID-19.

The rearrangement joins TRBV4-1 to TRBJ1-2; D is uncertain. The CDR3 spans 15 residues. Germline CDR1 and CDR2: MGHRA and YSYEKL. V lost 3 bases to trimming and J lost 1 base, with 12 bases between them. CDR3 region: CASSHPAGSNYGYTF. CDR3 DNA: TGCGCCAGCAGCCACCCCGCGGGGAGTAACTATGGCTACACCTTC.

This sequence joins TRBV3-1 (or the pseudogene TRBV3-2) and TRBJ2-7, with D unclear. Between the trimmed V and J ends, which lost 0 bases and 2 bases, there was a span of 11 bases. The CDR3 covers 15 residues. Looked up from germline, CDR1 is LGHDT and CDR2 is YNNKEL (reference sequence). The CDR3 reads CASSQDLDSTYEQYF. Here the CDR3 DNA reads TGTGCCAGCAGCCAAGACCTAGATTCCACCTACGAGCAGTACTTC.

This clone was recorded only once. V is TRBV19 and J is TRBJ1-3; D call uncertain. Germline values: CDR1 LNHDA, CDR2 SQIVND (reference sequence). This CDR3 contains 14 residues. Trimming left V 3 bases short and J 4 bases short, with 10 bases between. CDR3 in amino acids: CASSIHSEGNTIYF. Written as DNA, the CDR3 is TGTGCCAGTAGTATCCACTCTGAGGGAAACACCATATATTTT.

V is TRBV5-6 and J is TRBJ2-3; D might be TRBD1 (6 bases). The germline V gene encodes CDR1 SGHDT and CDR2 YYEEEE. V lost 4 bases and J lost 4, with 22 bases in between. The CDR3 covers 17 residues. CDR3 region: CASSPDRRVLAADTQYF. CDR3 DNA sequence: TGTGCCAGCAGCCCTGACAGGCGGGTTCTAGCAGCAGATACGCAGTATTTT.

This sequence joins TRBV4-1 and TRBJ1-1; 9 bases are a match to TRBD1. Germline V gene sequence: CDR1 MGHRA, CDR2 YSYEKL. The CDR3 runs to 16 residues. J was trimmed by 0 bases and V by 4 bases; bases with no gene match: 6. The chain's CDR3 is CASSLSGTGMNTEAFF. Here the CDR3 DNA reads TGCGCCAGCAGCCTTAGTGGGACAGGGATGAACACTGAAGCTTTCTTT.

The rearrangement uses TRBV6-1 and TRBJ2-5, with D perhaps TRBD1 (5 bases). Germline V CDR1 and CDR2: MNHNS, SASEGT. The CDR3 has 13 amino acids. V shed 2 bases and J shed 2 bases, with 6 bases lying between them. The CDR3 reads CASSETGQETQYF. CDR3 in DNA: TGTGCCAGCAGTGAAACAGGACAAGAGACCCAGTACTTC.

The J gene is TRBJ2-1, the V gene TRBV19, with TRBD1 as a possible D gene (6 bases). V was cut by 1 base and J by 4 bases, with 11 bases left in between. Germline V gene lookup returns CDR1 LNHDA and CDR2 SQIVND (reference sequence). The CDR3 totals 15 residues. Written as DNA, the CDR3 is TGTGCCAGTAGTATAGCAGGGGCGAAATACAATGAGCAGTTCTTC. Translating it yields CASSIAGAKYNEQFF. Drawing the rest from reference TRBV19 and TRBJ2-1, the complete variable domain is DGGITQSPKYLFRKEGQNVTLSCEQNLNHDAMYWYRQDPGQGLRLIYYSQIVNDFQKGDIAEGYSVSREKKESFPLTVTSAQKNPTAFYLCASSIAGAKYNEQFFGPGTRLTVL.

The chain recombines TRBV7-8 with TRBJ2-7, with unresolved D. The V gene lost 5 bases and the J gene lost 5 bases, with 10 bases spanning the gap. This CDR3 contains 12 residues. Germline V CDR1 and CDR2: SGHVS, FQNEAQ. In DNA, the CDR3 is TGTGCCAGCAGCCTTATGGGCCACGAGCAGTACTTC. It yields the protein CASSLMGHEQYF.

This chain joins TRBV3-1 (or the pseudogene TRBV3-2) and TRBJ2-3; 9 bases align to TRBD2. Per the germline V gene, CDR1 is LGHDT and CDR2 is YNNKEL (reference sequence). V was pared by 0 bases and J by 1 base, with 11 bases of the junction left unmatched. CDR3 length equals 19 residues. CDR3 sequence: CASSQDMGWASGGTDTQYF. The DNA for the CDR3 is TGTGCCAGCAGCCAAGATATGGGGTGGGCTAGCGGGGGCACAGATACGCAGTATTTT.

The rearrangement uses TRBV18 and TRBJ2-4; 9 bases align to TRBD1. V gave up 0 bases and J gave up 7 bases; unmatched junction bases: 4. The CDR3 is 15 amino acids. Germline CDR1 and CDR2: KGHSH and LQKENI. CDR3 amino acids: CASSPPGQGRNIQYF. DNA for the CDR3: TGTGCCAGCTCACCACCGGGACAGGGAAGGAACATTCAGTACTTC.

The chain joins TRBV6-5 to TRBJ2-7; weak D call: TRBD2 (6 bases). Trimming removed 8 bases at V and 3 bases at J, with 14 bases between. The CDR3 loop spans 13 amino acids. Germline CDR1 MNHEY, CDR2 SVGAGI. CDR3 in DNA: TGTGCCAGCCAATATTCGGGGGACTACGAGCAGTACTTC. Protein product: CASQYSGDYEQYF.

This sequence joins TRBV2 and TRBJ1-5; the D gene is possibly TRBD1 (6 bases). This CDR3 comprises 15 residues. Trimming shortened V by 3 bases and J by 2 bases, and 11 bases separated the two germline ends. CDR1 is SNHLY and CDR2 is FYNNEI in the germline V gene. The DNA of the CDR3 is TGTGCCAGCAGTGAGGGGGCAGGGGGCAATCAGCCCCAGCATTTT. This sequence encodes CASSEGAGGNQPQHF.

This rearrangement joins TRBV11-3 to TRBJ2-3, with 15 bases aligning to TRBD2. The CDR3 extends over 17 amino acids. CDR1 and CDR2 (germline): SGHNT, YENEEA. Trimming removed 1 base from V and 6 bases from J; junction bases left unmatched: 5. CDR3 nucleotide sequence: TGTGCCAGCAGCTTAGCCGTGGGACTAGCGGGAGGTGATACGCAGTATTTT. Encoded protein: CASSLAVGLAGGDTQYF. The full variable domain, completed using reference TRBV11-3 and TRBJ2-3, is EAGVVQSPRYKIIEKKQPVAFWCNPISGHNTLYWYLQNLGQGPELLIRYENEEAVDDSQLPKDRFSAERLKGVDSTLKIQPAELGDSAVYLCASSLAVGLAGGDTQYFGPGTRLTVL.

This clone was picked up one time. V is TRBV5-1 and J is TRBJ2-7, with D perhaps TRBD2 (6 bases). Germline CDR1 and CDR2: SGHRS and YFSETQ. The CDR3 consists of 15 residues. V was clipped by 0 bases and J by 1 base, with 11 bases between them. The CDR3 nucleotides are TGCGCCAGCAGCTTGGCCGCGGGGACGTCCTACGAGCAGTACTTC. Its translation is CASSLAAGTSYEQYF. The full variable domain, with the rest looked up from reference TRBV5-1 and TRBJ2-7, is KAGVTQTPRYLIKTRGQQVTLSCSPISGHRSVSWYQQTPGQGLQFLFEYFSETQRNKGNFPGRFSGRQFSNSRSEMNVSTLELGDSALYLCASSLAAGTSYEQYFGPGTRLTVT.

This rearrangement joins TRBV9 to TRBJ2-1, with 11 bases identical to TRBD2. The CDR3 loop spans 16 amino acids. Germline loops: CDR1 SGDLS, CDR2 YYNGEE. V trimming: 3 bases; J trimming: 1 base; junction bases outside the gene matches: 3. The DNA for the CDR3 is TGTGCCAGCAGCGCCGGGACTAGCGGTTCCTACAATGAGCAGTTCTTC. It yields the protein CASSAGTSGSYNEQFF.

This clone is a singleton in its sample. The chain employs TRBV18 and TRBJ1-1; 10 bases are a match to TRBD1. The ends lost 1 base at V and 0 bases at J; junction bases unmatched: 8. Germline V lookup: CDR1 KGHSH, CDR2 LQKENI. The CDR3 is 18 residues long. The DNA of the CDR3 is TGTGCCAGCTCACCACTTCGGACAGGGGGTCTCATGAACACTGAAGCTTTCTTT. Its translation: CASSPLRTGGLMNTEAFF.

The rearrangement joins TRBV2 to TRBJ2-1, with 7 bases fitting TRBD2. Germline V gives CDR1 SNHLY, CDR2 FYNNEI. The CDR3 extends over 12 amino acids. V trimming: 9 bases; J trimming: 9 bases; junction bases outside the gene matches: 8. The CDR3 sequence: CASEGLWPEQFF. The CDR3 coding sequence is TGTGCCAGTGAGGGACTATGGCCTGAGCAGTTCTTC.

This chain connects TRBV27 to TRBJ2-7, with 7 bases that match TRBD2. Germline V gene data show CDR1 as MNHEY and CDR2 as SMNVEV (reference sequence). The CDR3 is made up of 15 amino acids. The V segment lost 5 bases and the J segment 2 bases; nucleotides outside the gene matches: 9. For the CDR3, the DNA is TGTGCCAGCAGTCCCTGGGCAGCGGGGCCCTACGAGCAGTACTTC. Translation: CASSPWAAGPYEQYF.

J is TRBJ2-5 and V is TRBV20-1; D is undetermined. With 4 bases removed from V and 4 bases from J, the gap between germline ends came to 7 bases. The germline V gene has CDR1 DFQATT and CDR2 SNEGSKA (reference sequence). The CDR3 extends over 11 amino acids. CDR3 nucleotide sequence: TGCAGTGCTAACGCGTTAGAGACCCAGTACTTC. Protein: CSANALETQYF.

This clone occurred once. The chain has TRBV7-9 and TRBJ2-7; D may be TRBD2 (6 bases). The CDR3 is 13 amino acids. Trimming stripped 3 bases from V and 2 bases from J, with 8 bases between. Germline V lookup: CDR1 SEHNR, CDR2 FQNEAQ (reference sequence). The CDR3 loop reads CASSLPGAYEQYF. The CDR3, as DNA: TGTGCCAGCAGCTTGCCGGGAGCCTACGAGCAGTACTTC.

V is TRBV18 and J is TRBJ2-1, with TRBD2 identical over 9 bases. In germline, CDR1 is KGHSH, CDR2 LQKENI. The trim removed 4 bases at V and 7 bases at J, leaving 14 bases unmatched. The CDR3 has 17 residues. DNA for the CDR3: TGTGCCAGCTCACTTTCGGATCCAAGCGGGGGGCTTAATGAGCAGTTCTTC. It specifies CASSLSDPSGGLNEQFF.

The J gene is TRBJ2-1, the V gene TRBV6-5; tentative D call: TRBD1 (5 bases). Germline CDR1 reads MNHEY; CDR2 reads SVGAGI. This CDR3 comprises 14 residues. V was cut by 6 bases and J by 4 bases, with 13 bases left in between. The CDR3 protein is CASSSGKGYNEQFF. In nucleotides, the CDR3 is TGTGCCAGCAGCTCAGGGAAGGGATACAATGAGCAGTTCTTC.

This chain connects TRBV19 to TRBJ2-2; 7 bases are shared with TRBD2. The CDR3 runs 16 residues. The V segment lost 9 bases and the J segment 4 bases; nucleotides outside the gene matches: 14. The germline gives CDR1 LNHDA, CDR2 SQIVND (reference sequence). CDR3 DNA: TGTGCCAGCACCCCGTTTGCGGGAGTGGCCACCGGGGAGCTGTTTTTT. Protein sequence: CASTPFAGVATGELFF.

V usage is TRBV5-1 and J usage is TRBJ2-5, with D maybe TRBD1 (6 bases). The V end lost 6 bases, the J end lost 2 bases, and 14 bases lay between the germline ends. Germline V CDR1 and CDR2: SGHRS, YFSETQ. The CDR3 has 14 residues. This CDR3 is CASTGQSLQETQYF. In nucleotides, the CDR3 is TGCGCCAGCACCGGACAGTCGCTACAAGAGACCCAGTACTTC.

V and J are TRBV6-1 and TRBJ1-1, with a tentative D call TRBD1 (5 bases). Germline CDR1 reads MNHNS; CDR2 reads SASEGT. The CDR3 spans 12 residues. Trimming took off 6 bases at V and 4 bases at J, with 9 bases between the two ends. CDR3 loop: CASSQTVTEAFF. CDR3 bases: TGTGCCAGCAGCCAGACAGTCACTGAAGCTTTCTTT.

This chain connects TRBV27 to TRBJ2-3, with D unresolved. CDR1 is MNHEY, CDR2 SMNVEV, per germline (reference sequence). CDR3 length equals 11 residues. V lost 4 bases and J lost 4, with 3 bases in between. The CDR3 DNA follows: TGTGCCAGCAGTTCGGCAGATACGCAGTATTTT. It specifies CASSSADTQYF.

As DNA, the CDR3 is TGCAGTGTCTGGAGAGCTACTGAGCAGTTCTTC. Amino acid sequence: CSVWRATEQFF. The V call is TRBV20-1, the J call TRBJ2-1, with D unresolved. V lost 7 bases to trimming and J lost 9 bases, with 13 bases between them. In germline, CDR1 is DFQATT, CDR2 SNEGSKA (reference sequence). CDR3 length equals 11 residues.

V gene TRBV6-2 or TRBV6-3 combines with J gene TRBJ1-2, with D possibly TRBD1 on 6 matching bases. Per the germline V gene, CDR1 is MNHEY and CDR2 is SVGEGT. This CDR3 has 12 residues. The V end was cut by 4 bases, the J end by 7 bases, with 10 bases between. CDR3 nucleotides: TGTGCCAGCAGTTCGGCAGGGGTTGGCTACACCTTC. This gives the protein CASSSAGVGYTF.

V gene TRBV30 combines with J gene TRBJ2-3; a weak D match, TRBD2 (5 bases). CDR1 is GTSNPN, CDR2 SVGIG, per germline (reference sequence). The length of the CDR3 is 15 residues. The germline V and J ends were trimmed by 5 bases and 4 bases, with 19 bases remaining between them. The DNA of the CDR3 is TGTGCCTGGGAGAACTATTTAGCGCCGGCAGATACGCAGTATTTT. As protein: CAWENYLAPADTQYF.